These 20 T cell receptor beta chains were all obtained from the same sample, sequenced in a study of Ad26.COV2.S vaccination and SARS-CoV-2 variants. Clones were read by immunoSEQ multiplex PCR, and TCRdb kept only the in-frame ones, dropping some. This sample has around 170,000 clones, with around 90% found just once. The input for sequencing was peripheral blood, taken after recovery from COVID-19. The source is a human donor who had recovered from COVID-19.

The genes are TRBV7-9 and TRBJ2-7; 12 nucleotides match TRBD1. This CDR3 contains 14 residues. V was pared by 5 bases and J by 6 bases, with 5 bases of the junction left unmatched. Germline V gene data show CDR1 as SEHNR and CDR2 as FQNEAQ (reference sequence). CDR3 residues: CASSLGDRGPEQYF. CDR3 bases: TGTGCCAGCAGCCTAGGGGACAGGGGGCCCGAGCAGTACTTC.

This clone was detected only once. V usage is TRBV7-8 and J usage is TRBJ2-3; the match to TRBD2 covers 7 bases. This CDR3 contains 15 residues. V shed 6 bases, J shed 4 bases, and the junction held 10 bases outside the gene matches. The germline CDR1 and CDR2 sequences are SGHVS and FQNEAQ. The CDR3 reads CASSSLSGISDTQYF. In DNA, the CDR3 is TGTGCCAGCAGTTCCTTGAGCGGGATCTCAGATACGCAGTATTTT.

The chain couples TRBV2 to TRBJ1-1, with 8 positions matching TRBD1. Germline CDR1 is SNHLY and CDR2 is FYNNEI. The CDR3 covers 17 residues. Trimming removed 6 bases from V and 5 bases from J; junction bases left unmatched: 17. The CDR3 DNA reads TGTGCCAGCAGGTTGGACAGGGACCCATCGAAGGGGACTGAAGCTTTCTTT. This gives the protein CASRLDRDPSKGTEAFF. Full variable domain (rest looked up from reference TRBV2 and TRBJ1-1): EPEVTQTPSHQVTQMGQEVILRCVPISNHLYFYWYRQILGQKVEFLVSFYNNEISEKSEIFDDQFSVERPDGSNFTLKIRSTKLEDSAMYFCASRLDRDPSKGTEAFFGQGTRLTVV.

V is TRBV11-2 and J is TRBJ1-4; no reliable D call. CDR3 length: 14 amino acids. Per germline, CDR1 SGHAT and CDR2 FQNNGV. The V and J ends lost 1 base and 7 bases respectively, with 10 bases between them. The CDR3, as DNA: TGTGCCAGCAGCTTAGGCCCCTGGGGTGAAAAACTGTTTTTT. Amino acids: CASSLGPWGEKLFF.

The chain carries TRBV30 and TRBJ1-2, with 8 positions matching TRBD1. V lost 5 bases, J lost 5 bases, and 13 bases stayed unmatched. The CDR3 loop spans 15 amino acids. Germline CDR1 and CDR2: GTSNPN and SVGIG (reference sequence). CDR3 in amino acids: CAWSVDGTGIYGYTF. In DNA form, the CDR3 reads TGTGCCTGGTCAGTGGACGGGACAGGAATATATGGCTACACCTTC.

The genes are TRBV11-3 and TRBJ2-2, with 7 bases lining up with TRBD1. The CDR3 has 13 amino acids. V was clipped by 7 bases and J by 4 bases; unmatched bases: 3. Germline CDR1 SGHNT, CDR2 YENEEA. The CDR3, as DNA: TGTGCCAGCACCGCAGGGGGCACCGGGGAGCTGTTTTTT. Translating gives CASTAGGTGELFF.

This chain joins TRBV12-3 or TRBV12-4 and TRBJ2-3; a weak D match, TRBD1 (5 bases). V was trimmed by 2 bases and J by 5 bases, leaving 8 bases between them. CDR3 length equals 13 residues. The CDR3 is CASSLRGKDTQYF. The CDR3 DNA reads TGTGCCAGCAGTTTAAGGGGAAAAGATACGCAGTATTTT.

This sequence joins TRBV19 and TRBJ1-5; 8 bases agree with TRBD1. The CDR3 length is 15 residues. Per germline, CDR1 LNHDA and CDR2 SQIVND (reference sequence). V was clipped by 5 bases and J by 5 bases; unmatched bases: 8. In DNA form, the CDR3 reads TGTGCCAGTAGTTTGGACAGGGAAGGCGATCAGCCCCAGCATTTT. The encoded protein is CASSLDREGDQPQHF.

The chain uses TRBV5-1 and TRBJ1-1; a possible D gene is TRBD1 (5 bases). CDR1 and CDR2 (germline): SGHRS, YFSETQ. The length of the CDR3 is 13 residues. Trimming stripped 7 bases from V and 0 bases from J, with 10 bases between. CDR3 region: CASARGLNTEAFF. In DNA form, the CDR3 reads TGCGCCAGCGCAAGGGGATTGAACACTGAAGCTTTCTTT.

The chain employs TRBV10-1 and TRBJ2-7, with 8 bases identical to TRBD2. CDR3 length: 14 amino acids. V was clipped by 4 bases and J by 4 bases; unmatched bases: 6. Germline V lookup: CDR1 WNHNN, CDR2 SYGVQD (reference sequence). CDR3 coding DNA: TGCGCCAGCAGTGTTCGGGCTAGCGGGTACGAGCAGTACTTC. Translating gives CASSVRASGYEQYF.

This CDR3 reads CASSLTGSSYNEQFF. The CDR3 DNA follows: TGTGCCAGCAGTTTAACTGGCAGCTCCTACAATGAGCAGTTCTTC. The gene calls are TRBV27 and TRBJ2-1, with D hard to call. Trimming pared 2 bases from V and 0 bases from J, leaving 8 bases between. Germline-derived CDR1 and CDR2 are MNHEY and SMNVEV (reference sequence). The CDR3 sequence is 15 residues long.

The V gene is TRBV9, the J gene TRBJ1-2; weak D call: TRBD1 (6 bases). Germline CDR1 reads SGDLS; CDR2 reads YYNGEE. V was cut by 2 bases and J by 4 bases, with 12 bases left in between. The length of the CDR3 is 14 residues. CDR3 protein: CASSVGHSSYGYTF. The CDR3 region has the DNA TGTGCCAGCAGCGTGGGACATAGCAGCTATGGCTACACCTTC.

The rearrangement links TRBV12-3 or TRBV12-4 to TRBJ2-3; the D is unclear. V was clipped by 5 bases and J by 0 bases, with 6 bases between them. This CDR3 contains 13 residues. CDR3 in amino acids: CASSRVSTDTQYF. CDR3 in DNA: TGTGCCAGCAGTAGAGTTAGCACAGATACGCAGTATTTT.

This chain joins TRBV5-1 and TRBJ1-1, with D possibly TRBD1 on 5 matching bases. The V gene's germline CDR1 is SGHRS and CDR2 YFSETQ. The CDR3 sequence is 12 residues long. The germline V and J ends were trimmed by 5 bases and 3 bases, with 8 bases remaining between them. The CDR3 nucleotides read TGCGCCAGCAGGTGGGGGGACACTGAAGCTTTCTTT. Amino acids: CASRWGDTEAFF.

The V call is TRBV6-5, the J call TRBJ2-1, with D unresolved. CDR3 length: 12 residues. V shed 5 bases and J shed 4 bases, with 6 bases lying between them. CDR1 is MNHEY and CDR2 is SVGAGI in the germline V gene. The CDR3 spells CASSPLYNEQFF. The CDR3 nucleotides read TGTGCCAGCAGTCCCCTTTACAATGAGCAGTTCTTC.

CDR3: CASSAQGANTEAFF. The DNA for the CDR3 is TGTGCCAGCAGCGCACAGGGGGCGAACACTGAAGCTTTCTTT. V usage is TRBV11-1 and J usage is TRBJ1-1, with 9 bases identical to TRBD1. Germline V gene lookup returns CDR1 SGHAT and CDR2 FQDESV (reference sequence). The V gene end was trimmed by 5 bases and the J gene end by 1 base; junction bases not matched to a gene: 2. CDR3 length: 14 amino acids.

This chain joins TRBV11-2 and TRBJ2-2, with D possibly TRBD1 on 5 matching bases. The CDR3 consists of 14 residues. The V gene lost 5 bases and the J gene lost 7 bases, with 14 bases spanning the gap. Per the germline V gene, CDR1 is SGHAT and CDR2 is FQNNGV. This CDR3 is CASSPTQGIGELFF. CDR3 DNA: TGTGCCAGCAGCCCTACTCAGGGTATCGGGGAGCTGTTTTTT.

The J gene is TRBJ2-3, the V gene TRBV7-9; D might be TRBD2 (6 bases). V shed 5 bases and J shed 11 bases, with 11 bases lying between them. Germline values: CDR1 SEHNR, CDR2 FQNEAQ (reference sequence). The length of the CDR3 is 11 residues. The CDR3 DNA reads as TGTGCCAGCAGCAAGGACTACGAGCAGTATTTT. Translation gives CASSKDYEQYF.

V and J are TRBV27 and TRBJ2-1; D remains ambiguous. V gave up 6 bases and J gave up 0 bases, with 12 bases separating them. This CDR3 is built from 15 residues. Germline CDR1 reads MNHEY; CDR2 reads SMNVEV (reference sequence). Here the CDR3 DNA reads TGTGCCAGCAGAATCCGGGTGGGCTCCTACAATGAGCAGTTCTTC. It codes for CASRIRVGSYNEQFF.

The rearrangement uses TRBV12-3 or TRBV12-4 and TRBJ2-2, with D perhaps given as TRBD1 or TRBD2 (6 bases each). The germline V and J ends were trimmed by 6 bases and 4 bases, with 9 bases remaining between them. The CDR3 has 13 amino acids. The CDR3 region is CASRRDITGELFF. The CDR3 nucleotides read TGTGCCAGCAGGCGGGACATCACCGGGGAGCTGTTTTTT.